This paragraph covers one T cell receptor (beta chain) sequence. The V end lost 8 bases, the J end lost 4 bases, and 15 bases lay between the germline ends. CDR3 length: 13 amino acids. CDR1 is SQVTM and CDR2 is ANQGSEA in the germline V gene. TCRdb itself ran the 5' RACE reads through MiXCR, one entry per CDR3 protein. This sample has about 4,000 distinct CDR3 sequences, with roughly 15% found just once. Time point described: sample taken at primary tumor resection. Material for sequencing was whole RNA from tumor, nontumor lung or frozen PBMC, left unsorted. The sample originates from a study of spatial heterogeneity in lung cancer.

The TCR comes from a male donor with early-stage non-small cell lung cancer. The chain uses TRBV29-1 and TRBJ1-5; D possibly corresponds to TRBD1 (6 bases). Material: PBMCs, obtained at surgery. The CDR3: CSTGQSRNQPQHF. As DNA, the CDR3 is TGCAGCACTGGACAGAGTAGAAATCAGCCCCAGCATTTT.